Listed below are T cell receptor beta chains from one sample, sequenced in a study of T-cell reconstitution after alpha-beta-depleted transplantation in children. TCRdb called the PCR reads again in MiXCR, with one record for every CDR3 protein. The sample consists of hundreds of thousands of distinct CDR3 sequences, more than 20% of them appearing once. The source was PBMCs, mostly from graft donor cells, collected 360 days after TCRalphabeta/CD19-depleted stem cell transplant. Source of these receptors: a boy younger than two who had a stem cell transplant for acute myeloid leukemia, so the T cells may come from the graft donor. Each CDR3 is given with its conserved first and last residue. A D gene is named only where the DNA matches it firmly. For some rows the clone size is stated as once, few or many, or as a class when expanded; others skip it.

j_gene	d_gene	v_gene	abundance	CDR3aa	CDR3nt
TRBJ2-7	-	TRBV7-2	-	CASSLATQGDSYEQYF	TGTGCCAGCAGCTTAGCCACCCAGGGCGACTCCTACGAGCAGTACTTC
TRBJ1-1	-	TRBV27	few	CASLTHPTEAFF	TGTGCCAGCCTAACCCACCCAACTGAAGCTTTCTTT
TRBJ2-7	-	TRBV15	-	CATSSGWEGVEQYF	TGTGCCACCAGCAGCGGATGGGAAGGGGTCGAGCAGTACTTC
TRBJ2-5	TRBD2	TRBV20-1	many	CSAPGTSGGQETQYF	TGCAGTGCTCCCGGGACTAGCGGGGGCCAAGAGACCCAGTACTTC
TRBJ1-1	-	TRBV20-1	few	CSARGGEAFF	TGCAGTGCTAGAGGCGGGGAAGCTTTCTTT
TRBJ2-5	-	TRBV29-1	many	CSVDSRGGETQYF	TGCAGCGTGGACAGTAGGGGGGGCGAGACCCAGTACTTC
TRBJ1-1	TRBD1	TRBV29-1	many	CSVVPTGGFISSTEAFF	TGCAGCGTTGTCCCGACAGGGGGCTTTATAAGTAGCACTGAAGCTTTCTTT
TRBJ2-7	-	TRBV20-1	many	CSAKGRGPSSYEQYF	TGCAGTGCTAAAGGTCGGGGGCCCAGCTCCTACGAGCAGTACTTC
TRBJ2-1	-	TRBV28	-	CASSIPGLLNEQFF	TGTGCCAGCAGTATACCGGGACTTCTCAATGAGCAGTTCTTC
TRBJ2-3	-	TRBV4-2	-	CASSQGRNTQYF	TGTGCCAGCAGCCAAGGACGGAATACGCAGTATTTT
TRBJ2-1	TRBD1	TRBV20-1	many	CSARGWDSYYNEQFF	TGCAGTGCTAGAGGATGGGACAGCTACTACAATGAGCAGTTCTTC
TRBJ1-5	-	TRBV20-1	many	CSASPGGRGQPQHF	TGCAGTGCTAGTCCCGGGGGGCGCGGTCAGCCCCAGCATTTT
TRBJ1-4	-	TRBV6-6	few	CASSYDSGAHLFF	TGTGCCAGCAGTTATGACTCAGGGGCGCATCTGTTTTTT
TRBJ1-2	-	TRBV20-1	many	CSASVGTDERGYTF	TGCAGTGCTAGCGTAGGGACCGACGAAAGGGGCTACACCTTC
TRBJ2-1	TRBD2	TRBV7-2	few	CASSPALAGGGEQFF	TGTGCCAGCAGCCCAGCCCTAGCGGGGGGAGGTGAGCAGTTCTTC
TRBJ1-5	-	TRBV12-3/TRBV12-4	many	CASTRLRAGDNQPQHF	TGTGCCAGCACCCGTTTAAGGGCAGGGGACAATCAGCCCCAGCATTTT
TRBJ1-5	TRBD1	TRBV28	few	CASRYQGDQPQHF	TGTGCCAGCAGGTACCAGGGGGATCAGCCCCAGCATTTT
TRBJ1-2	-	TRBV7-2	few	CASSLRSGGDLYTF	TGTGCCAGCAGCTTAAGGTCGGGAGGGGATCTCTACACCTTC
TRBJ2-3	-	TRBV20-1	many	CSAPRGPSTDTQYF	TGCAGTGCTCCCCGGGGGCCTAGCACAGATACGCAGTATTTT
TRBJ2-7	TRBD1	TRBV10-2	few	CASGTGDSYEQYF	TGCGCCAGTGGGACAGGTGACTCCTACGAGCAGTACTTC
TRBJ2-7	-	TRBV15	few	CATSRPKGTYEQYF	TGTGCCACCAGCAGACCTAAAGGGACCTACGAGCAGTACTTC
TRBJ2-5	-	TRBV6-5	few	CASSSLEETQYF	TGTGCCAGCAGTTCCCTGGAAGAGACCCAGTACTTC
TRBJ1-6	-	TRBV21-1	-	CASSNAVRQDQYGDRRHNSPLHF	TGTGCCAGCAGCAACGCGGTTCGACAGGACCAATACGGGGACCGAAGACATAATTCACCCCTCCACTTT
TRBJ2-3	-	TRBV12-3/TRBV12-4	-	CASSFGQLSTDTQYF	TGTGCCAGCAGTTTTGGACAGCTAAGCACAGATACGCAGTATTTT
TRBJ2-7	-	TRBV12-3/TRBV12-4	many	CASSLVGPSYEQYF	TGTGCCAGCAGTTTGGTGGGTCCCTCCTACGAGCAGTACTTC
TRBJ2-5	-	TRBV15	few	CATSRRNYQGQETQYF	TGTGCCACCAGCAGACGGAACTACCAGGGACAAGAGACCCAGTACTTC
TRBJ2-7	TRBD1	TRBV10-3	few	CAISEPGTGDVLEQYF	TGTGCCATCAGTGAGCCCGGGACAGGGGATGTGCTGGAGCAGTACTTC
TRBJ2-3	-	TRBV20-1	-	CSAGPGDGDTQYF	TGCAGTGCCGGTCCCGGGGACGGGGATACGCAGTATTTT
TRBJ1-1	TRBD1	TRBV5-5	many	CASSPRGTANTEAFF	TGTGCCAGCAGCCCCAGGGGGACGGCTAACACTGAAGCTTTCTTT
TRBJ2-3	TRBD2	TRBV6-1	-	CASTILAGGADTQYF	TGTGCCAGCACCATACTAGCGGGGGGGGCAGATACGCAGTATTTT
TRBJ1-2	TRBD1	TRBV6-5	-	CASSLDRVGGYTF	TGTGCCAGCAGTTTGGACAGGGTTGGTGGCTACACCTTC
TRBJ2-3	TRBD1	TRBV19	few	CASGDRGRSDTQYF	TGTGCCAGTGGGGACAGGGGGCGATCAGATACGCAGTATTTT
TRBJ1-2	-	TRBV28	many	CASRSTKLYGYTF	TGTGCCAGCCGATCGACGAAGCTCTATGGCTACACCTTC
TRBJ2-6	-	TRBV29-1	-	CSVARSGANVLTF	TGCAGCGTAGCCCGGTCTGGGGCCAACGTCCTGACTTTC